Below, one T cell receptor beta chain is given with its context. The protocol was immunoSEQ multiplex PCR, while the TCRdb copy is restricted to in-frame clones and leaves out a portion. The top ten hold 0.43% of the sample, which has approximately 84,000 clones, just over 90% seen once. This sample was included in a study of OX40 agonist ivuxolimab in advanced cancers. Trimming took 4 bases from V and 7 from J, leaving 9 bases between them. The germline V gene has CDR1 SGHRS and CDR2 YFSETQ. The CDR3 is made up of 13 amino acids. This material consisted of CD4+ or CD8+ T cells sorted from blood, taken in a trial of the OX40 agonist ivuxolimab. V gene TRBV5-1 combines with J gene TRBJ1-6; D remains ambiguous. The TCR comes from an adult with an advanced solid tumor such as melanoma, head and neck, liver or kidney cancer. The CDR3 DNA is TGCGCCAGCAGCCCCGACCCGAATTCACCCCTCCACTTT. Protein: CASSPDPNSPLHF.